This TCR beta chain emerged from a study of PD-1 blockade in classical Hodgkin lymphoma (TCRdb year 2020). A note on the overall study: Nivolumab dosing was 3 mg/kg intravenously every 2 weeks, continuing until either disease progression or unacceptable toxicity. The study used CyTOF and TCR beta sequencing to define a peripheral blood immune signature of response to PD-1 blockade in classical Hodgkin lymphoma.

The Qiagen DNeasy kit was used to extract genomic DNA from unsorted PBMCs and from the negatively selected CD4+ and CD8+ fractions. Amplification of TCR beta CDR3 regions was done by immunoSEQ multiplex PCR with primers that anneal to V and J segments. Amplification bias was minimized using a synthetic immune receptor repertoire, and residual bias was removed computationally after sequencing. In the original analysis: Custom Python scripts were used to quantify repertoire diversity as the Shannon entropy index. Unsorted, CD4+ and CD8+ repertoires were analyzed separately, except for combined analyses in which CD4+ and CD8+ sequences were merged in silico. A clone was considered expanded if an increase in frequency of at least 2-fold after treatment relative to C1D1 was found, and a pseudocount of 0.5 was applied to clones undetected at baseline. Singleton clones were defined as clones with 0 or 1 copy at C1D1, and non-singleton clones were defined as clones with 2 or more copies. By matching protein sequences in sorted samples from the same patient, clones expanded in unsorted samples were annotated as CD4+, CD8+ or unknown. Wilcoxon tests on paired samples were used to test diversity changes from C1D1 to C4D1. TCRdb provides this immuneACCESS table in a form limited to in-frame rearrangements. Some clones are lacking; in checked studies, under half of them reflect an unresolved V gene, and why the rest are absent is not known. V and J calls and clone size come straight from that table; D and trimming were deduced from the DNA. The sample records roughly 97,000 clones, approximately 88% of which are singletons. 9% to 15% of the sample is in the top ten clones.

V and J lose 5 bases and 0 bases, and a span of 10 bases separates them. Taken from cysteine to phenylalanine, the CDR3 has 15 residues. Of the read, only the CDR3 DNA is kept; its 45 bases are in frame from base 1. Per the germline V gene, SGHTA is the CDR1 and FQGNSA is the CDR2. Study-level results and caveats: Baseline TCR diversity was reported to be lower in newly diagnosed patients than in healthy donors and to be lower still in relapsed/refractory patients. Patients starting nivolumab less than 1 year after ASCT had lower diversity and were excluded from later analyses to avoid confounding by immune reconstitution. The study was restricted to a single clinical trial cohort, and the causes of repertoire differences, possibly disease activity or prior therapy, were left undefined. A significant rise by C4D1 was seen in CD4+ but not CD8+ TCR diversity (p=0.0027 vs p=0.16), with the rise being most apparent in complete responders (p=0.02). Among trial patients, those achieving complete response had baseline diversity similar to that of newly diagnosed patients, while diversity was significantly lower in partial responders and progressors.

What the time point label conveys for this sample: cycle 1 day 1 (C1D1), immediately before nivolumab initiation. Every trial patient had relapsed following autologous stem cell transplantation, and prior brentuximab vedotin exposure was what differed among cohorts A, B and C. A total of fewer than 65 patients with relapsed/refractory classical Hodgkin lymphoma made up the trial cohort, and each patient's best overall response was complete response, partial response or progressive disease. Single-agent nivolumab was administered to trial patients in the multi-cohort phase II CheckMate 205 trial. Best overall response was determined by an independent review committee according to the 2007 International Working Group response criteria. Trial PBMCs were collected immediately before nivolumab initiation (C1D1) and during therapy at cycle 2 day 1 and cycle 4 day 1. Peripheral blood was collected in 8 mL Vacutainer Cell Preparation Tubes, from which PBMCs were isolated by centrifugation and then cryopreserved.

About this clone itself: Its antigen specificity is not known. Base qualities are missing; no much larger clone stands one base away.

Source: peripheral blood mononuclear cells (PBMCs), taken at baseline. The TCR originated in a human donor with classical Hodgkin lymphoma. The chain joins TRBV7-2 to TRBJ2-2; the D gene cannot be resolved reliably. The sequenced DNA is TGTGCCAGCAGCCTAGACAATCCGAACACCGGGGAGCTGTTTTTT. It encodes CASSLDNPNTGELFF.